This section outlines one T cell receptor (beta chain) sequence together with its context. The target antigen is unknown. The sample comes from a study of cytomegalovirus exposure and HLA in healthy donors. Study overall: As released early, the data held roughly 85 million unique TCRs from HLA-typed donors.

Per the germline V gene, CDR1 is MNHEY and CDR2 is SVGAGI. With 4 bases removed from V and 5 bases from J, the gap between germline ends came to 11 bases. The CDR3 runs to 13 residues. The PCR ran on 60 Vbeta and 13 Jbeta primers. Profiled with immunoSEQ multiplex PCR; TCRdb holds only in-frame clones, not every one. In the table there are about 160,000 clones, about 65% of which are singletons. Broader study findings: Usually a TCR sequence was rare, but some public TCRs were found in many donors.

The TCR was taken from a man aged 35 to 55 in good health and CMV-seropositive. Sequenced input: PBMCs. The V and J genes are TRBV6-5 and TRBJ2-5, with D perhaps matching TRBD1 (5 bases). The CDR3 DNA follows: TGTGCCAGCAGTTTGACAGTGGGGGAGACCCAGTACTTC. Translating gives CASSLTVGETQYF.